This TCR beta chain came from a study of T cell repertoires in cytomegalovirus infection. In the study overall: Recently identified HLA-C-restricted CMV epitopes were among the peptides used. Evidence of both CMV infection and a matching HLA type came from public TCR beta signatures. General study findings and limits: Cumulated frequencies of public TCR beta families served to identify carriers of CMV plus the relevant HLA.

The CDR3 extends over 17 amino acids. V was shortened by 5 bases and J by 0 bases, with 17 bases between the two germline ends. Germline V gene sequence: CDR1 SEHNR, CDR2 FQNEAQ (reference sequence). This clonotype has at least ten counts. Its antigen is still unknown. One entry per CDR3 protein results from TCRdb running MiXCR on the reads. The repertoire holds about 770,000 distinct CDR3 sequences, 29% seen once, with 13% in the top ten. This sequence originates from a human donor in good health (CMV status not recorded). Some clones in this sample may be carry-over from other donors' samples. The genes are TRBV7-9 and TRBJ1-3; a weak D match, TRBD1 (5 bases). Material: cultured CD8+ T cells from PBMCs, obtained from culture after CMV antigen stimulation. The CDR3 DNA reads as TGTGCCAGCAGCCAGGTTCAACAGGTTCTCTCTGGAAACACCATATATTTT. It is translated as CASSQVQQVLSGNTIYF.